This passage covers 6 T cell receptor beta chains from one sample sequenced in a study of shared clonotypes between healthy human individuals. Assay used: immunoSEQ multiplex PCR; TCRdb lists only in-frame clones, some missing. This repertoire shows about 480,000 clones, approximately 79% found once; its top ten account for 10% to 15%. Sequenced input: PBMCs. Receptors originate from a middle-aged woman in good health. Some clones in this sample may be carry-over from other donors' samples.

V is TRBV6-4 and J is TRBJ2-1, with TRBD1 identical over 8 bases. J was trimmed by 5 bases and V by 4 bases; bases with no gene match: 7. CDR1 MRHNA and CDR2 SNTAGT come from the germline V gene. The CDR3 consists of 15 residues. DNA of the CDR3: TGTGCCAGCAGTGCGCAGGGGGCTATGGACAATGAGCAGTTCTTC. This sequence encodes CASSAQGAMDNEQFF.

Note on this clone: Other DNA sequences within the sample encode an identical CDR3. The CDR3 region has the DNA TGTGCCAGCAGCTTAGTGGGGACAGTAAACTACGAGCAGTACTTC. Encoded protein: CASSLVGTVNYEQYF. This rearrangement joins TRBV7-2 to TRBJ2-7, with TRBD1 identical over 7 bases. The V and J ends lost 1 base and 3 bases, in that order; junction bases with no gene match: 6. CDR3 size: 15 residues. Germline V gene data show CDR1 as SGHTA and CDR2 as FQGNSA.

This chain connects TRBV6-5 to TRBJ2-1; 7 bases align to TRBD2. The CDR3 covers 16 residues. The germline V gene encodes CDR1 MNHEY and CDR2 SVGAGI. The junction had 7 bases not matched to a gene; V was cut back by 2 bases and J by 3 bases. CDR3 nucleotide sequence: TGTGCCAGCAGTTACGGGGGGGAGACCCTCTACAATGAGCAGTTCTTC. Protein: CASSYGGETLYNEQFF.

The chain couples TRBV4-1 to TRBJ2-1, with D perhaps matching TRBD1 or TRBD2 (5 bases each). Looked up from germline, CDR1 is MGHRA and CDR2 is YSYEKL. Trimming pared 1 base from V and 9 bases from J, leaving 16 bases between. The CDR3 is 15 amino acids. The CDR3: CASSQGGNRGIEQFF. The DNA for the CDR3 is TGCGCCAGCAGCCAAGGGGGGAATAGGGGCATTGAGCAGTTCTTC.

The chain links TRBV28 to TRBJ2-1; 15 bases map to TRBD2. Germline CDR1 and CDR2: MDHEN and SYDVKM. The CDR3 runs to 15 residues. J was trimmed by 8 bases and V by 6 bases; bases with no gene match: 5. The CDR3 DNA sequence: TGTGCCAGCAGGGGACTAGCGGGAGGTCCGGATGAGCAGTTCTTC. Protein: CASRGLAGGPDEQFF.

The chain carries TRBV28 and TRBJ1-2, with 9 bases aligning to TRBD1. The CDR3 has 14 residues. J was trimmed by 8 bases and V by 1 base; bases with no gene match: 5. Looked up from germline, CDR1 is MDHEN and CDR2 is SYDVKM. The CDR3 sequence is CASSLSGQGVGYTF. The CDR3 DNA is TGTGCCAGCAGTTTATCGGGACAGGGTGTCGGCTACACCTTC.